A selection of T cell receptor beta chains follows, all from one sample in a study of identical twins. MiXCR, applied by TCRdb to the 5' RACE reads, yields one record per CDR3 protein. The data contain hundreds of thousands of distinct CDR3 sequences, 10% to 15% of them singletons. The same data also went into a second study, on yellow fever vaccine responses in identical twins.

Input material: CD8+ T cells sorted from blood. Every receptor here comes from a woman aged 18-29 years in good health. The CDR3 runs from the conserved cysteine through the conserved F or W. Each record gives: clone size, D gene, V gene, J gene, CDR3 DNA, CDR3 protein. D genes are given only for firm matches. Size values are once, few and many counts, or a class for expanded clones, and some rows have none.

size: many; D: NA; V: TRBV6-5; J: TRBJ1-4; DNA: TGTGCCAGCAGCACCGGTGAAAAACTGTTTTTT; CDR3: CASSTGEKLFF
size: few; D: TRBD2; V: TRBV24-1; J: TRBJ2-1; DNA: TGTGCCACCTCCAATCCGGGACTAGCGGATGAGCAGTTCTTC; CDR3: CATSNPGLADEQFF
size: NA; D: NA; V: TRBV7-9; J: TRBJ2-5; DNA: TGTGCCAGCAGCTTAGACCCATCTGAGACCCAGTACTTC; CDR3: CASSLDPSETQYF
size: NA; D: NA; V: TRBV7-9; J: TRBJ1-1; DNA: TGTGCCAGCAGCGAAAAGGACACTGAAGCTTTCTTT; CDR3: CASSEKDTEAFF
size: NA; D: TRBD1; V: TRBV20-1; J: TRBJ2-3; DNA: TGCAGTGCTACTGGACAGGGGGACTTCACAGATACGCAGTATTTT; CDR3: CSATGQGDFTDTQYF
size: NA; D: NA; V: TRBV4-1; J: TRBJ2-1; DNA: TGCGCCAGCAGCCTTGTACAGGGAAATGAGCAGTTCTTC; CDR3: CASSLVQGNEQFF
size: NA; D: TRBD1; V: TRBV28; J: TRBJ2-1; DNA: TGTGCCAGCAGTTCCGACAGGGTTTATTACAATGAGCAGTTCTTC; CDR3: CASSSDRVYYNEQFF
size: few; D: NA; V: TRBV27; J: TRBJ2-6; DNA: TGTGCCAGCAGTCCCTCCCGACAGGTTTCGTACTCTGGGGCCAACGTCCTGACTTTC; CDR3: CASSPSRQVSYSGANVLTF
size: many; D: NA; V: TRBV5-6; J: TRBJ1-1; DNA: TGTGCCAGCAGCTTGGAGGAGGGCCTGAACACTGAAGCTTTCTTT; CDR3: CASSLEEGLNTEAFF
size: NA; D: TRBD2; V: TRBV7-8; J: TRBJ2-3; DNA: TGTGCCAGCAGCAACCGAGCGGGAGATGGGACAGATACGCAGTATTTT; CDR3: CASSNRAGDGTDTQYF
size: NA; D: NA; V: TRBV12-3/TRBV12-4; J: TRBJ2-1; DNA: TGTGCCAGCAGTTTATCTGCGGGAAGCAATGAGCAGTTCTTC; CDR3: CASSLSAGSNEQFF
size: NA; D: TRBD2; V: TRBV6-1; J: TRBJ2-4; DNA: TGTGCCAGCAGCCCTCTAGCGGGAGGAACCAAAAACATTCAGTACTTC; CDR3: CASSPLAGGTKNIQYF
size: NA; D: TRBD2; V: TRBV12-3/TRBV12-4; J: TRBJ2-7; DNA: TGTGCCAGCAGTTTCGGGGGGATGCAGTACTTC; CDR3: CASSFGGMQYF
size: NA; D: NA; V: TRBV27; J: TRBJ1-6; DNA: TGTGCCAGCGCTGCCGGGGGGCCGAATTCACCCCTCCACTTT; CDR3: CASAAGGPNSPLHF
size: NA; D: NA; V: TRBV6-5; J: TRBJ2-1; DNA: TGTGCCAGCAGTTACGACTCGGACAACAGCGAGCAGTTCTTC; CDR3: CASSYDSDNSEQFF
size: NA; D: TRBD2; V: TRBV20-1; J: TRBJ2-7; DNA: TGCAGTGTAAGCGGGAGCTCCTACGAGCAGTACTTC; CDR3: CSVSGSSYEQYF
size: NA; D: TRBD1; V: TRBV12-3/TRBV12-4; J: TRBJ2-1; DNA: TGTGCCAGCAGTCCAAGACAGGGTTCAGCCTACAATGAGCAGTTCTTC; CDR3: CASSPRQGSAYNEQFF
size: few; D: TRBD2; V: TRBV9; J: TRBJ2-3; DNA: TGTGCCAGCAGCGCAAGCGGGAGTAGGACAGATACGCAGTATTTT; CDR3: CASSASGSRTDTQYF
size: once; D: NA; V: TRBV24-1; J: TRBJ2-1; DNA: TGTGCCACCAGTGATGAGTGGGAGGATGAGCAGTTCTTC; CDR3: CATSDEWEDEQFF
size: few; D: NA; V: TRBV6-5; J: TRBJ2-5; DNA: TGTGCCAGCAGTTCCTCGGCCCAAGAGACCCAGTACTTC; CDR3: CASSSSAQETQYF
size: few; D: NA; V: TRBV7-9; J: TRBJ2-7; DNA: TGTGCCAGCAGCACCCGGACAGCTTCCTACGAGCAGTACTTC; CDR3: CASSTRTASYEQYF
size: NA; D: NA; V: TRBV7-2; J: TRBJ1-1; DNA: TGTTCCAGCAGCTTAGGGGTGCACACTGAAGCTTTCTTT; CDR3: CSSSLGVHTEAFF
size: NA; D: NA; V: TRBV19; J: TRBJ2-3; DNA: TGTTTACGTCGCCTCAGCAGGGGCGGGTGCACAGATACGCAGTATTTT; CDR3: CLRRLSRGGCTDTQYF
size: NA; D: TRBD2; V: TRBV19; J: TRBJ2-7; DNA: TGTGCCAGTAGTATAAGGGGACTAGCGACGTACGAGCAGTACTTC; CDR3: CASSIRGLATYEQYF
size: NA; D: NA; V: TRBV11-2; J: TRBJ1-1; DNA: TGTGCCAGCAGCTTAGGAGCCGGGGAGAACACTGAAGCTTTCTTT; CDR3: CASSLGAGENTEAFF
size: NA; D: TRBD2; V: TRBV2; J: TRBJ2-7; DNA: TGTGCCAGCAGTGAATATACTAGCGGAGGTTCCTACGAGCAGTACTTC; CDR3: CASSEYTSGGSYEQYF
size: few; D: NA; V: TRBV12-5; J: TRBJ1-1; DNA: TGTGCTAGTGGTTTGCCCGAAGCTTTCTTT; CDR3: CASGLPEAFF
size: few; D: NA; V: TRBV5-5; J: TRBJ2-5; DNA: TGTGCCAGCAGCTTGGGTCTTAATGGGGAGACCCAGTACTTC; CDR3: CASSLGLNGETQYF
size: NA; D: TRBD2; V: TRBV20-1; J: TRBJ2-7; DNA: TGCAGTGCTAGAGATTGGGCGGGGGATTCCTACGAGCAGTACTTC; CDR3: CSARDWAGDSYEQYF
size: NA; D: TRBD1; V: TRBV24-1; J: TRBJ2-5; DNA: TGTGCCACCAGTGATAGATCGGACAGGGATGAGACCCAGTACTTC; CDR3: CATSDRSDRDETQYF
size: NA; D: TRBD2; V: TRBV27; J: TRBJ2-7; DNA: TGTGCCAGCAGTCTTACGGGACTACCCTACGAGCAGTACTTC; CDR3: CASSLTGLPYEQYF
size: NA; D: NA; V: TRBV13; J: TRBJ2-2; DNA: TGTGCCAGCAGCTTAGGAGAGGAGCTGTCTTTT; CDR3: CASSLGEELSF
size: NA; D: TRBD2; V: TRBV4-1; J: TRBJ2-1; DNA: TGCGCCAGCAGCCAAAGACTAGCCAATGAGCAGTTCTTC; CDR3: CASSQRLANEQFF
size: many; D: TRBD1; V: TRBV12-3/TRBV12-4; J: TRBJ2-5; DNA: TGTGCCAGCAGTGCGACAGGGGAGGAGACCCAGTACTTC; CDR3: CASSATGEETQYF
size: NA; D: NA; V: TRBV27; J: TRBJ1-2; DNA: TGTGCCAGCAGTGGGAACGGGGGGGGGAGAAACTATGGCTACACCTTC; CDR3: CASSGNGGGRNYGYTF
size: NA; D: TRBD2; V: TRBV7-8; J: TRBJ2-1; DNA: TGTGCCAGCAGCTTCCAGACTAGCGCAAACAATGAGCAGTTCTTC; CDR3: CASSFQTSANNEQFF
size: NA; D: NA; V: TRBV29-1; J: TRBJ2-3; DNA: TGCAGCGTTGATATTGGGCAGATCACAGATACGCAGTATTTT; CDR3: CSVDIGQITDTQYF
size: NA; D: NA; V: TRBV6-2/TRBV6-3; J: TRBJ1-5; DNA: TGTGCCAGCAGTTACCAGAGCAATCAGCCCCAGCATTTT; CDR3: CASSYQSNQPQHF
size: few; D: NA; V: TRBV27; J: TRBJ2-5; DNA: TGTGCCAGCAGTTTAACCGACAGCCTCCCCATTCAGACCCAGTACTTC; CDR3: CASSLTDSLPIQTQYF
size: many; D: NA; V: TRBV6-5; J: TRBJ1-4; DNA: TGTGCCAGCAGTTACACACGGACGGACGCCATTAATGAAAAACTGTTTTTT; CDR3: CASSYTRTDAINEKLFF
size: many; D: NA; V: TRBV4-2; J: TRBJ1-2; DNA: TGTGCCAGCAGCCCTGGGACTGCAGGGCACTATGGCTACACCTTC; CDR3: CASSPGTAGHYGYTF
size: few; D: TRBD2; V: TRBV14; J: TRBJ2-1; DNA: TGTGCCAGCAGCCACCCCGGACTAGCGGGTAATCTTATGAATGAGCAGTTCTTC; CDR3: CASSHPGLAGNLMNEQFF
size: NA; D: TRBD2; V: TRBV10-2; J: TRBJ2-5; DNA: TGCGCCAGCACCGCCTCGTCCCGGGGGGTGGGGGAGACCCAGTACTTC; CDR3: CASTASSRGVGETQYF
size: few; D: NA; V: TRBV5-1; J: TRBJ2-3; DNA: TGCGCCAGCAGCACCAACCCGGGGGGCCCCCCAGATACGCAGTATTTT; CDR3: CASSTNPGGPPDTQYF
size: few; D: TRBD2; V: TRBV29-1; J: TRBJ2-1; DNA: TGCAGCGTTGAAGGCCGCCCTGCCAGCGGGAGCCACTACAATGAGCAGTTCTTC; CDR3: CSVEGRPASGSHYNEQFF
size: NA; D: NA; V: TRBV24-1; J: TRBJ2-1; DNA: TGTGCCACCAGTGATTTTAAAACAGCCTACAATGAGCAGTTCTTC; CDR3: CATSDFKTAYNEQFF
size: NA; D: TRBD2; V: TRBV20-1; J: TRBJ2-5; DNA: TGCAGCGCTAGAGGAACCGTTTGGACTAGCGGGATGGAGACCCAGTACTTC; CDR3: CSARGTVWTSGMETQYF
size: NA; D: TRBD2; V: TRBV10-3; J: TRBJ2-1; DNA: TGTGCCATCAGTGAGCTAGCGGGGGACTCTCCCTACAATGAGCAGTTCTTC; CDR3: CAISELAGDSPYNEQFF
size: few; D: NA; V: TRBV5-1; J: TRBJ1-2; DNA: TGCGCCAGCAGCTCCGAGTCCGGGGGCAATAATGGCTACACCTTC; CDR3: CASSSESGGNNGYTF
size: few; D: TRBD1; V: TRBV29-1; J: TRBJ2-1; DNA: TGCAGCGTTGTGGGACAGCTTAACAATGAGCAGTTCTTC; CDR3: CSVVGQLNNEQFF
size: NA; D: NA; V: TRBV9; J: TRBJ1-1; DNA: TGTGCCAGCAGAGCGGGCCGCGAAGCTTTCTTT; CDR3: CASRAGREAFF
size: NA; D: NA; V: TRBV6-1; J: TRBJ2-3; DNA: TGTGCCAGCAGAAGCGGGTCCAGCACAGATACGCAGTATTTT; CDR3: CASRSGSSTDTQYF
size: many; D: NA; V: TRBV25-1; J: TRBJ2-3; DNA: TGTGCCAGCAGTGACTCGGTTCGAAGCGTGCGGTACCGCACAGATACGCAGTATTTT; CDR3: CASSDSVRSVRYRTDTQYF
size: many; D: TRBD1; V: TRBV27; J: TRBJ2-1; DNA: TGTGCCAGCAGTTTGGGGGACAGAAGTTACAATGAGCAGTTCTTC; CDR3: CASSLGDRSYNEQFF
size: NA; D: NA; V: TRBV7-6; J: TRBJ2-5; DNA: TGTGCCAGCAGCTTAGAAACAGGGACCCAAGAGACCCAGTACTTC; CDR3: CASSLETGTQETQYF
size: many; D: TRBD2; V: TRBV20-1; J: TRBJ2-3; DNA: TGCAGTGCTAGAGTCTTGGCGGGGGGAGATACAGATACGCAGTATTTT; CDR3: CSARVLAGGDTDTQYF
size: many; D: NA; V: TRBV29-1; J: TRBJ1-3; DNA: TGCAGCGTTGACTTCGGAAACACCATATATTTT; CDR3: CSVDFGNTIYF
size: many; D: TRBD1; V: TRBV5-1; J: TRBJ2-5; DNA: TGCGCCAGCAGCGGAGACGGGACAGCTCTCCAAGAGACCCAGTACTTC; CDR3: CASSGDGTALQETQYF
size: many; D: NA; V: TRBV20-1; J: TRBJ2-1; DNA: TGCAGTGCTGAATACTACAATGAGCAGTTCTTC; CDR3: CSAEYYNEQFF
size: few; D: TRBD2; V: TRBV5-1; J: TRBJ2-5; DNA: TGCGCCAGCAGCTTGACCGGACCCGGACTAGCGGTACGGGAGACCCAGTACTTC; CDR3: CASSLTGPGLAVRETQYF